This TCR beta chain was observed in a study of cytomegalovirus exposure and HLA in healthy donors. Germline CDR1 reads LNHDA; CDR2 reads SQIVND (reference sequence). V lost 5 bases and J lost 0; bases outside the gene matches: 3. The CDR3 length is 14 residues. PCR was performed using 60 Vbeta and 13 Jbeta primers. In the study's own analysis: An analysis that came later counted 80 million or so unique TCR beta chains, 9 million to 12 million shared. The protocol was immunoSEQ multiplex PCR, while the TCRdb copy is restricted to in-frame clones and leaves out a portion. V, J and clone size are those of that table, while D and trimming were read from the DNA. The table lists fewer than 200,000 clones, almost 85% of them singletons.

The sample was PBMCs. The sequence derives from a man aged 25 to 40 in good health and CMV-seronegative. This sequence joins TRBV19 and TRBJ2-5, with 7 bases fitting TRBD2. The CDR3 is CASSFGGDQETQYF. As DNA, the CDR3 is TGTGCCAGTAGTTTTGGGGGGGACCAAGAGACCCAGTACTTC.